This T cell receptor (beta chain) was found in a study of T cell changes during pregnancy in multiple sclerosis. This CDR3 has 13 amino acids. Germline lookup yields CDR1 SGHTA and CDR2 FQGNSA. Trimming cost V 2 bases and J 5 bases; bases outside gene matches: 0. This table comes from immunoSEQ multiplex PCR, and its TCRdb copy is limited to in-frame clones, with some not included. The sample includes tens of thousands of clones, 93% seen only once; the top ten take 0.36%. A few counts support this clone. The sequencing used CD4+ T cells from peripheral blood mononuclear cells, collected before pregnancy. The sequence was collected from a female donor with multiple sclerosis, enrolled in a pregnancy study. The gene calls are TRBV7-2 and TRBJ2-3; TRBD2 matches at 8 bases. This chain's CDR3 is CASSLREGDTQYF. DNA of the CDR3: TGTGCCAGCAGCTTACGGGAGGGAGATACGCAGTATTTT.